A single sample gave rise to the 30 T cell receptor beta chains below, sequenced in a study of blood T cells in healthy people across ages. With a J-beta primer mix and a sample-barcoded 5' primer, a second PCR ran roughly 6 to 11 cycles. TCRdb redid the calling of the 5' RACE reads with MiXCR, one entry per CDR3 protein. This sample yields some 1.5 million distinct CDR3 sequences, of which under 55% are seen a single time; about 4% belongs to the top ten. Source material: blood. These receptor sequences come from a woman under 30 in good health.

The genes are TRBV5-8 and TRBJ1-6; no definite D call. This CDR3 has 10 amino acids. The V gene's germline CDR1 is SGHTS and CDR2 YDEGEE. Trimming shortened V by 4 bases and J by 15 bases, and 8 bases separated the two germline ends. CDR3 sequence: CASSLLLLHF. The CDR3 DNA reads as TGTGCCAGCAGCCTTTTACTCCTCCACTTT.

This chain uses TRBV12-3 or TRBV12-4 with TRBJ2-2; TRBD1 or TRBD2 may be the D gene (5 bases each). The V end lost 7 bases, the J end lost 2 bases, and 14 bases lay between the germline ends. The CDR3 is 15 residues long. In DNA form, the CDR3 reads TGTGCCAGCAATCCCCCGGGACCTAACACCGGGGAGCTGTTTTTT. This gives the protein CASNPPGPNTGELFF.

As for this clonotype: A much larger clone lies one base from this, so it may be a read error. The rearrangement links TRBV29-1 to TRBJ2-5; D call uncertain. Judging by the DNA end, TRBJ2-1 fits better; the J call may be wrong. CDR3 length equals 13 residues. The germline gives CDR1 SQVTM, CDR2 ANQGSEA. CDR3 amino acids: CSVAVTYQETQFF. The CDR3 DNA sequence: TGCAGCGTTGCCGTCACATACCAAGAGACCCAGTTCTTC.

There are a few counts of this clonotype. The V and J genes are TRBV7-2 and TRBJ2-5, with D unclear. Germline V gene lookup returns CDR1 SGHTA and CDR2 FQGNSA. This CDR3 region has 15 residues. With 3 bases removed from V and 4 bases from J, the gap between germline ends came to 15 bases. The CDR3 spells CASSFNSASLETQYF. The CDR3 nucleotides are TGTGCCAGCAGCTTTAATTCTGCCTCTCTAGAGACCCAGTACTTC.

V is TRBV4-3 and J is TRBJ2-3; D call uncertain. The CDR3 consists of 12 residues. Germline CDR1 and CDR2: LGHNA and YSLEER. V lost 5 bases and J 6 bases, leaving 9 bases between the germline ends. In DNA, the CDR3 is TGCGCCAGCAGCTGGGATGAGGATACGCAGTATTTT. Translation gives CASSWDEDTQYF.

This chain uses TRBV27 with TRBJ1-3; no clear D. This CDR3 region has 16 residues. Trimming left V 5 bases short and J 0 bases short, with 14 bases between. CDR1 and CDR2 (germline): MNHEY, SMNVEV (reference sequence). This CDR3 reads CASSPKTPFSGNTIYF. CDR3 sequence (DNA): TGTGCCAGCAGTCCCAAAACACCTTTCTCTGGAAACACCATATATTTT.

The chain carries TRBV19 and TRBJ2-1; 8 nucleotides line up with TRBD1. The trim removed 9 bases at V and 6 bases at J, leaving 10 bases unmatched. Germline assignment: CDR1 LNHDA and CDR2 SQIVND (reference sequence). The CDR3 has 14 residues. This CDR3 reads CASSSGGRGNEQFF. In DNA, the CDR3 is TGTGCCAGCAGCTCAGGGGGCCGGGGCAATGAGCAGTTCTTC.

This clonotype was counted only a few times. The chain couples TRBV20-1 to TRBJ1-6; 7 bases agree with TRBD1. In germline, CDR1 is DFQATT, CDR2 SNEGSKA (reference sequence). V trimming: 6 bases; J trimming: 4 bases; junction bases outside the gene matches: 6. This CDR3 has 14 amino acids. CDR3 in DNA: TGCAGTGCGAGGGACAGCGGTTATAATTCACCCCTCCACTTT. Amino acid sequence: CSARDSGYNSPLHF.

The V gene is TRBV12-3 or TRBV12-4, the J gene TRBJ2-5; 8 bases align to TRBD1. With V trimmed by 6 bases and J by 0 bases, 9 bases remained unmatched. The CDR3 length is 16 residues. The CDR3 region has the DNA TGTGCCAGCAGCCCCGGGACAGGAAGGTACCAAGAGACCCAGTACTTC. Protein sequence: CASSPGTGRYQETQYF.

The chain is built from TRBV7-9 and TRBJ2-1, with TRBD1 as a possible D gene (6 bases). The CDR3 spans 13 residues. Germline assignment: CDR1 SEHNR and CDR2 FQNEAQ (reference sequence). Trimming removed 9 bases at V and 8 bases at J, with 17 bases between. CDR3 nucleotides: TGTGCCAGTACAGGGCCTGGGCAGCATGAGCAGTTCTTC. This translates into CASTGPGQHEQFF.

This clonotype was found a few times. The CDR3 protein is CASRGLLGGIYGYTF. The CDR3 coding sequence is TGTGCCAGCAGGGGCCTACTCGGAGGGATCTATGGCTACACCTTC. The rearrangement links TRBV25-1 to TRBJ1-2; D gene unclear. This CDR3 has 15 residues. With 6 bases removed from V and 4 bases from J, the gap between germline ends came to 18 bases. The germline gives CDR1 MGHDK, CDR2 SYGVNS.

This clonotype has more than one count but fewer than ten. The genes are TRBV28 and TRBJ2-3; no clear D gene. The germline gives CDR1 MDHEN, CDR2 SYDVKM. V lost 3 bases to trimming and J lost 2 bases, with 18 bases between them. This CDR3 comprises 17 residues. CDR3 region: CASSFSTLAKFTDTQYF. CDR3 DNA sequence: TGTGCCAGCAGTTTCTCTACCCTGGCTAAGTTCACAGATACGCAGTATTTT.

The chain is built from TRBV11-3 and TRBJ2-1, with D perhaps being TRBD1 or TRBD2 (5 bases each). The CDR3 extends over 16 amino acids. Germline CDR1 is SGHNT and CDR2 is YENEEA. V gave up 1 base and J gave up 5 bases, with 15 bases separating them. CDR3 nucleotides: TGTGCCAGCAGCTTAGCCGGGGCTACTGCTAACAATGAGCAGTTCTTC. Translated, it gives CASSLAGATANNEQFF. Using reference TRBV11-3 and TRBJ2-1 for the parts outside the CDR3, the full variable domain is EAGVVQSPRYKIIEKKQPVAFWCNPISGHNTLYWYLQNLGQGPELLIRYENEEAVDDSQLPKDRFSAERLKGVDSTLKIQPAELGDSAVYLCASSLAGATANNEQFFGPGTRLTVL.

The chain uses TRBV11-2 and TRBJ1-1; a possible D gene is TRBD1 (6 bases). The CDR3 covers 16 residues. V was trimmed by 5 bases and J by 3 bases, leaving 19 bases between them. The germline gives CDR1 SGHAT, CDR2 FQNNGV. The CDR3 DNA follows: TGTGCCAGCAGCCCCGGGAGGGGGGAAGTTGACACTGAAGCTTTCTTT. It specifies CASSPGRGEVDTEAFF.

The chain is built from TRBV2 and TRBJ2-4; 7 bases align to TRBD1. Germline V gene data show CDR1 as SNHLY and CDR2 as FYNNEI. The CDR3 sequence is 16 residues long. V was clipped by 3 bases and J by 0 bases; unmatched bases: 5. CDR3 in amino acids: CASSDRDSLAKNIQYF. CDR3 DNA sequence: TGTGCCAGCAGTGACCGGGACAGTTTAGCCAAAAACATTCAGTACTTC. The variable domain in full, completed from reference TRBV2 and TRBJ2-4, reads EPEVTQTPSHQVTQMGQEVILRCVPISNHLYFYWYRQILGQKVEFLVSFYNNEISEKSEIFDDQFSVERPDGSNFTLKIRSTKLEDSAMYFCASSDRDSLAKNIQYFGAGTRLSVL.

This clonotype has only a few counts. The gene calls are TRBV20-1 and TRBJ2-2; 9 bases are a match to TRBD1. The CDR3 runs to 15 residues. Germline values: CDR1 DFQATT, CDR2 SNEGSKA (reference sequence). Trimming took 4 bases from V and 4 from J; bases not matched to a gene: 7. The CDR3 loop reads CSATRQGVTTGELFF. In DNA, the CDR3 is TGCAGTGCTACCCGACAGGGGGTAACCACCGGGGAGCTGTTTTTT.

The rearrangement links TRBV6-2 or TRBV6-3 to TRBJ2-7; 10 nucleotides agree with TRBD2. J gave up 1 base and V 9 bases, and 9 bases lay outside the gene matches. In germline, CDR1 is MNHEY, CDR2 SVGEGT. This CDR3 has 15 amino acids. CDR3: CASTLAGVRSYEQYF. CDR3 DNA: TGTGCCAGTACTCTAGCGGGAGTACGGTCCTACGAGCAGTACTTC.

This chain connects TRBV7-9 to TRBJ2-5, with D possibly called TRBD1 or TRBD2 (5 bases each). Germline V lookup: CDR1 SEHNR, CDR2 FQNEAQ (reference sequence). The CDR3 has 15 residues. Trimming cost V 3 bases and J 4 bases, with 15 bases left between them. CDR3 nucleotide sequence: TGTGCCAGCAGCTTCGGGACCCTACGGGGAGAGACCCAGTACTTC. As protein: CASSFGTLRGETQYF.

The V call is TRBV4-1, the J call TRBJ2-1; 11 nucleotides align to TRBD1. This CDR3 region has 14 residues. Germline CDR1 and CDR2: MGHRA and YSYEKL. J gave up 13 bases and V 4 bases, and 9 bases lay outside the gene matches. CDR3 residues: CASSPDRGLETQFF. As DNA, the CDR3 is TGCGCCAGCAGCCCGGACAGGGGGCTGGAGACCCAGTTCTTC.

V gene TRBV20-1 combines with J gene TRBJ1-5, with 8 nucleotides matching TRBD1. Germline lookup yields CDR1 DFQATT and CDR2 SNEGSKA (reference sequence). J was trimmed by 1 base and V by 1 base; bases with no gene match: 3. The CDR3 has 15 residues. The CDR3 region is CSARARDRSNQPQHF. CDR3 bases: TGCAGTGCTAGAGCCCGGGACAGGAGCAATCAGCCCCAGCATTTT.

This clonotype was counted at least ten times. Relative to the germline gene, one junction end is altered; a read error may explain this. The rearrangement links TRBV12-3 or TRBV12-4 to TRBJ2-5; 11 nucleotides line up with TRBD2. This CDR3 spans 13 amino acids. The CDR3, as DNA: TGCGCCAGCAGCCCTAGCGGGAGGGAGACCCAGTACTTC. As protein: CASSPSGRETQYF.

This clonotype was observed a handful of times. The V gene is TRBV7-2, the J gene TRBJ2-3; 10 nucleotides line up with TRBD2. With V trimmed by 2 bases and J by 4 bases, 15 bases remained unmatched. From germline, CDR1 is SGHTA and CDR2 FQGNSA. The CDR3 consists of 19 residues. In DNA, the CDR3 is TGTGCCAGCAGCTTAATTCCCTTCCGGACTAGCGGTGCCCCAGATACGCAGTATTTT. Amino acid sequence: CASSLIPFRTSGAPDTQYF. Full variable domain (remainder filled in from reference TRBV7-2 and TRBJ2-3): GAGVSQSPSNKVTEKGKDVELRCDPISGHTALYWYRQSLGQGLEFLIYFQGNSAPDKSGLPSDRFSAERTGGSVSTLTIQRTQQEDSAVYLCASSLIPFRTSGAPDTQYFGPGTRLTVL.

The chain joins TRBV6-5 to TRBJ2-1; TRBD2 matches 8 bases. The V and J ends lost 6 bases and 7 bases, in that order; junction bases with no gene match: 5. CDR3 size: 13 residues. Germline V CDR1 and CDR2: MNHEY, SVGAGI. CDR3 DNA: TGTGCCAGCAGCACGGGACTAGGAAATGAGCAGTTCTTC. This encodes CASSTGLGNEQFF.

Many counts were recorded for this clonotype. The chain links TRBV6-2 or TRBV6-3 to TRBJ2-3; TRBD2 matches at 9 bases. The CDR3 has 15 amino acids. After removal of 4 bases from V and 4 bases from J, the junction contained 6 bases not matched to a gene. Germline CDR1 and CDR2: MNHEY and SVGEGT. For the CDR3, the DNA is TGTGCCAGCAGTTCAAGGCGGGAGGGTCCAGATACGCAGTATTTT. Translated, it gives CASSSRREGPDTQYF.

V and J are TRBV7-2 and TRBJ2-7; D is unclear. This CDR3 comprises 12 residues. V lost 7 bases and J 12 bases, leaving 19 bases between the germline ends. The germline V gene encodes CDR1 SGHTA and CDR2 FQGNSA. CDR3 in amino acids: CASTLNSYEWYF. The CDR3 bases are TGTGCCAGCACCCTCAATTCCTACGAGTGGTACTTC.

The CDR3 DNA follows: TGTGCCAGCAGCTTAGACGGTAGGGCGAGCTCCTACAATGAGCAGTTCTTC. It yields the protein CASSLDGRASSYNEQFF. This chain joins TRBV7-2 and TRBJ2-1; D unclear. The V and J ends lost 1 base and 0 bases respectively, with 13 bases between them. The CDR3 covers 17 residues. Germline assignment: CDR1 SGHTA and CDR2 FQGNSA.

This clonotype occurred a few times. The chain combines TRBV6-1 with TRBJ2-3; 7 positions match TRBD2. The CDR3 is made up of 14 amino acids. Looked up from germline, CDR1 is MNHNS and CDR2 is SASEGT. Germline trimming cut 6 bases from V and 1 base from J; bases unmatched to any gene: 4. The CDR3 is CASRLTSRTDTQYF. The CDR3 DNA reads TGTGCCAGCAGGCTGACTAGCCGCACAGATACGCAGTATTTT.

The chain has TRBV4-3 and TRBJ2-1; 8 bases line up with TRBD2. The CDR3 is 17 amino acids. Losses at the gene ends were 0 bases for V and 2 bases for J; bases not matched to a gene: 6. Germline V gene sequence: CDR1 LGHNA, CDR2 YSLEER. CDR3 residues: CASSQDFSGGPYNEQFF. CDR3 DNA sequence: TGCGCCAGCAGCCAAGATTTTTCGGGGGGGCCCTACAATGAGCAGTTCTTC.

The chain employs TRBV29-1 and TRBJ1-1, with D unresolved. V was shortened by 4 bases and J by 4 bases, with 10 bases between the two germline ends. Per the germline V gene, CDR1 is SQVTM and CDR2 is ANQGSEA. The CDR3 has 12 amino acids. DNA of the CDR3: TGCAGCGTTGCGCTAGGGAGCACTGAAGCTTTCTTT. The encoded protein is CSVALGSTEAFF.

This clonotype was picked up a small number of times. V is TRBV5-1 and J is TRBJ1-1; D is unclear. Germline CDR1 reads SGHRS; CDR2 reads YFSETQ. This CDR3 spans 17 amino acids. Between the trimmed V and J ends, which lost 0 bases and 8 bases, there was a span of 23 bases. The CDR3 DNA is TGCGCCAGCAGCTTGGACAATTCCCATCTCAGGCGTGGGGAAGCTTTCTTT. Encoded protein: CASSLDNSHLRRGEAFF.